Presented here are 5 T cell receptor beta chains from one specimen sequenced in a study of T cell repertoires in cytomegalovirus infection. Antigens of these TCRs are unknown. TCRdb independently ran MiXCR on the reads; one entry per CDR3 protein. The repertoire includes around 100,000 distinct CDR3 sequences, 30% to 35% of them detected once, and 41% sits in the top ten. The starting material was CD8+ T cells from cultured PBMCs, obtained from culture after CMV antigen stimulation. Source of these receptors: a human donor in good health (CMV status not recorded). Some clones in this sample may be carry-over from other donors' samples.

This clonotype was detected a few times. This sequence joins TRBV27 and TRBJ2-7; 9 bases agree with TRBD2. This CDR3 is 13 amino acids long. CDR1 and CDR2 (germline): MNHEY, SMNVEV (reference sequence). Trimming cost V 3 bases and J 12 bases; bases outside gene matches: 9. CDR3 in amino acids: CASSFGGTSSRYF. The CDR3 nucleotides are TGTGCCAGCAGTTTTGGAGGGACTAGCTCTCGGTACTTC.

CDR3 protein: CASSSRGGGGITDTQYF. In nucleotides, the CDR3 is TGTGCCAGCAGCTCCCGAGGTGGAGGGGGTATTACAGATACGCAGTATTTT. The chain employs TRBV9 and TRBJ2-3; D tentatively fits TRBD1 or TRBD2 (6 bases each). Trimming took off 4 bases at V and 3 bases at J, with 21 bases between the two ends. The germline CDR1 and CDR2 sequences are SGDLS and YYNGEE. The CDR3 covers 17 residues.

This chain links TRBV4-1 with TRBJ2-1; 10 bases fit TRBD1. The V gene end was trimmed by 4 bases and the J gene end by 0 bases; junction bases not matched to a gene: 0. CDR3 length: 15 residues. Germline V lookup: CDR1 MGHRA, CDR2 YSYEKL. Here the CDR3 reads CASSRDRGSYNEQFF. CDR3 DNA sequence: TGCGCCAGCAGCCGGGACAGGGGCTCCTACAATGAGCAGTTCTTC.

The chain carries TRBV6-5 and TRBJ2-7, with D possibly being TRBD2 (6 bases). Trimming took 5 bases from V and 2 from J, leaving 13 bases between them. Germline V gives CDR1 MNHEY, CDR2 SVGAGI. The CDR3 loop spans 14 amino acids. CDR3 amino acids: CASSEAGSAYEQYF. Written as DNA, the CDR3 is TGTGCCAGCAGTGAGGCGGGGAGTGCCTACGAGCAGTACTTC.

The table lists this clonotype with many counts. The rearrangement joins TRBV20-1 to TRBJ2-3; D may be TRBD1 or TRBD2 (6 bases each). Germline V lookup: CDR1 DFQATT, CDR2 SNEGSKA (reference sequence). V lost 3 bases, J lost 2 bases, and 12 bases lay in between. The CDR3 runs to 14 residues. The CDR3 sequence: CSARRRGATDTQYF. CDR3 coding DNA: TGCAGTGCTAGGCGAAGGGGGGCCACAGATACGCAGTATTTT.